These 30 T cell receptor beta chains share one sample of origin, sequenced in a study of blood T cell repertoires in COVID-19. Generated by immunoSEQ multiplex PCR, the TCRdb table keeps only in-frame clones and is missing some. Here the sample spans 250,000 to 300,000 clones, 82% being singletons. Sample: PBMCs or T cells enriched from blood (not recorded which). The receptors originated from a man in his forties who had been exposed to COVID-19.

For the CDR3, the DNA is TGTGCCAGCAGTTACGGACATACAGATACGCAGTATTTT. It yields the protein CASSYGHTDTQYF. The chain is built from TRBV11-3 and TRBJ2-3; D is perhaps TRBD1 (5 bases). The germline gives CDR1 SGHNT, CDR2 YENEEA. The CDR3 loop spans 13 amino acids. The V end was cut by 6 bases, the J end by 3 bases, with 10 bases between. Full variable domain (missing parts from reference TRBV11-3 and TRBJ2-3): EAGVVQSPRYKIIEKKQPVAFWCNPISGHNTLYWYLQNLGQGPELLIRYENEEAVDDSQLPKDRFSAERLKGVDSTLKIQPAELGDSAVYLCASSYGHTDTQYFGPGTRLTVL.

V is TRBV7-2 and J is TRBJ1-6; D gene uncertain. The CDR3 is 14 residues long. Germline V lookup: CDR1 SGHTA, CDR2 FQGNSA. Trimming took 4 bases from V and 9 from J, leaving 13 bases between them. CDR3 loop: CASSSSGSSSPLHF. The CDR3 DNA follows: TGTGCCAGCAGCTCGTCGGGGTCCTCTTCACCCCTCCACTTT.

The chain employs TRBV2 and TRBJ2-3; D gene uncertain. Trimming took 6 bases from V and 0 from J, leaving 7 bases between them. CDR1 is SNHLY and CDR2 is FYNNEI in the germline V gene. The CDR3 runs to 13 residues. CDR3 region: CASSLPSTDTQYF. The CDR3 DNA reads TGTGCCAGCAGCCTACCTAGCACAGATACGCAGTATTTT.

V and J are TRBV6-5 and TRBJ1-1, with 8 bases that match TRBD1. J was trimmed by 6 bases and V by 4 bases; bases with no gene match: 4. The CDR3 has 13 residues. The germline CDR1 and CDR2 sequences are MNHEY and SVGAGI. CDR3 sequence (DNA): TGTGCCAGCAGTTGGGACAGGAGCGCTGAAGCTTTCTTT. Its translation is CASSWDRSAEAFF.

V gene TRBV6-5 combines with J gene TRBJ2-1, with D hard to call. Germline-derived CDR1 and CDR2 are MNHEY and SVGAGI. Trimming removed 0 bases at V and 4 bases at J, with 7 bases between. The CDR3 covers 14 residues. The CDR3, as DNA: TGTGCCAGCAGTTACTCACAGTTTTACAATGAGCAGTTCTTC. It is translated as CASSYSQFYNEQFF.

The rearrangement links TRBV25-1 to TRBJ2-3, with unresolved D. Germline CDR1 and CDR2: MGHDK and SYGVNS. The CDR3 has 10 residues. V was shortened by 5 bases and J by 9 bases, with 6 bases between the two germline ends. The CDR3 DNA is TGTGCCAGCAGTTACTTAACGCAGTATTTT. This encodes CASSYLTQYF.

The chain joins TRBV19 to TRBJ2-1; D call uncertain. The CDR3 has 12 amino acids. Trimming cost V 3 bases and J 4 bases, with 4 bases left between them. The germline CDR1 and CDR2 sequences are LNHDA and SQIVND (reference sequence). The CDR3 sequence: CASSIPYNEQFF. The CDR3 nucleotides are TGTGCCAGTAGTATCCCATACAATGAGCAGTTCTTC.

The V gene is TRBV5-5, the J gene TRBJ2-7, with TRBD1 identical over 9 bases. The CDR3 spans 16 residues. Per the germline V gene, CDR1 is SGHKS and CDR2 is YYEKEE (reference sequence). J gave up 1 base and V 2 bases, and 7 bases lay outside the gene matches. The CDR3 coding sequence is TGTGCCAGCAGCTTCCGGGACAGGGAGTTTTCCTACGAGCAGTACTTC. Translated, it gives CASSFRDREFSYEQYF.

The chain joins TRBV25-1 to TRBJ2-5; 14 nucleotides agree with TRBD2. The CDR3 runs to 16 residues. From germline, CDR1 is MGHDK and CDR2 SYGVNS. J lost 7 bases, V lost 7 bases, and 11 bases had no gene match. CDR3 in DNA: TGTGCCAGCAACTCGGGACTAGCGGGAGCCCGGGGGACCCAGTACTTC. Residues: CASNSGLAGARGTQYF.

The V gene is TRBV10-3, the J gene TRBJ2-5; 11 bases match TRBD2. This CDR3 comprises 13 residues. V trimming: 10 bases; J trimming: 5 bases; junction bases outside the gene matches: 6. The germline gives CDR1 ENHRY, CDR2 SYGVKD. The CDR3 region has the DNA TGTGCCACTTCCACTAGCGGGAGTGAGACCCAGTACTTC. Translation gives CATSTSGSETQYF.

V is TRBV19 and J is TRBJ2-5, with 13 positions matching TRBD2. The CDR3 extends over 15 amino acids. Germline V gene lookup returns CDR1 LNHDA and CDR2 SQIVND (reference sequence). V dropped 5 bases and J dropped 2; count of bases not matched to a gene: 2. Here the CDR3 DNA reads TGTGCCAGTAGTCAGGGACTAGCGGGACAAGAGACCCAGTACTTC. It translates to CASSQGLAGQETQYF.

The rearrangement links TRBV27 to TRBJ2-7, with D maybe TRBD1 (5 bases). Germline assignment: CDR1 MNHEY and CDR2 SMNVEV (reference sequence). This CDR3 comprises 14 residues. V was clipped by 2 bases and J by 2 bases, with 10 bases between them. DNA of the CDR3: TGTGCCAGCAGTTTAACAGGAAGTGCCTACGAGCAGTACTTC. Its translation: CASSLTGSAYEQYF.

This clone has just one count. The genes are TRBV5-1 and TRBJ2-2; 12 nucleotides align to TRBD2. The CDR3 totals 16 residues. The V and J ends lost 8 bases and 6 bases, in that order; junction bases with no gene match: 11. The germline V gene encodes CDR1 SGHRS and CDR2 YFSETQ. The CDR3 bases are TGCGCCAGTTCGACTAGCGGGAGCCCAGGGGCCGGGGAGCTGTTTTTT. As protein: CASSTSGSPGAGELFF.

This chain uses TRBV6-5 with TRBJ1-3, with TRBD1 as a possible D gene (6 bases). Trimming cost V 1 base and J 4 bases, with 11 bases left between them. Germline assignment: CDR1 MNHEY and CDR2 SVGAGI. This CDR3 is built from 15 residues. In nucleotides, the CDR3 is TGTGCCAGCAGTTACTTACAGGGTTTGGGAAACACCATATATTTT. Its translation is CASSYLQGLGNTIYF.

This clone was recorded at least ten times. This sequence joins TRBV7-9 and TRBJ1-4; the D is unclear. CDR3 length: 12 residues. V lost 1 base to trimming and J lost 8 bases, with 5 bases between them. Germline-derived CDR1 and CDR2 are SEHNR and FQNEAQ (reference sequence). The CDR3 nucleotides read TGTGCCAGCAGCTTAGAGGAGGAAAAACTGTTTTTT. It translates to CASSLEEEKLFF.

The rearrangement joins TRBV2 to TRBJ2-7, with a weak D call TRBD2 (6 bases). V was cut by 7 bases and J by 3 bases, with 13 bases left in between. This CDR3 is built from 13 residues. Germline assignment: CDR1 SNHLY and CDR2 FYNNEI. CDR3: CASNRDFNYEQYF. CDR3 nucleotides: TGTGCCAGCAACCGGGACTTTAACTACGAGCAGTACTTC. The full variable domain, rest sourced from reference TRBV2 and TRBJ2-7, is EPEVTQTPSHQVTQMGQEVILRCVPISNHLYFYWYRQILGQKVEFLVSFYNNEISEKSEIFDDQFSVERPDGSNFTLKIRSTKLEDSAMYFCASNRDFNYEQYFGPGTRLTVT.

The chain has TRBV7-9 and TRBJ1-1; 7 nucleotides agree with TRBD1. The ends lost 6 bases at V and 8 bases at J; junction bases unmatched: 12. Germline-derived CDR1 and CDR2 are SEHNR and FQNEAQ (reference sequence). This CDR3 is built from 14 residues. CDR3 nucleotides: TGTGCCAGCAGTAAAGAAGGGGGCGCGGGAGAAGCTTTCTTT. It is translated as CASSKEGGAGEAFF.

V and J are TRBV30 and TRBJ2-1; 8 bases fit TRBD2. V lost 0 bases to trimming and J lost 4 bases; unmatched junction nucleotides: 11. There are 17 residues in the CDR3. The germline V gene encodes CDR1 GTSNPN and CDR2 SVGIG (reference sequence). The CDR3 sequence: CAWSVRSSGRGYNEQFF. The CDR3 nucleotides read TGTGCCTGGAGTGTACGGTCCTCCGGGAGGGGGTACAATGAGCAGTTCTTC. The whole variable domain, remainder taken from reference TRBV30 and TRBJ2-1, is SQTIHQWPATLVQPVGSPLSLECTVEGTSNPNLYWYRQAAGRGLQLLFYSVGIGQISSEVPQNLSASRPQDRQFILSSKKLLLSDSGFYLCAWSVRSSGRGYNEQFFGPGTRLTVL.

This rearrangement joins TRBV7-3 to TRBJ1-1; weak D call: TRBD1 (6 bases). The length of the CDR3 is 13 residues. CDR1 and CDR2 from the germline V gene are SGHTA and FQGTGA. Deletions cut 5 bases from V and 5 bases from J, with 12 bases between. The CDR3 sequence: CASSATGKTEAFF. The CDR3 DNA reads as TGTGCCAGCAGCGCTACAGGGAAGACTGAAGCTTTCTTT.

The CDR3 loop is CASSIGTGTFPQHF. As DNA, the CDR3 is TGTGCCAGTAGTATAGGAACAGGGACCTTCCCCCAGCATTTT. The V and J genes are TRBV19 and TRBJ1-5; D might be TRBD1 (6 bases). There are 14 residues in the CDR3. Trimming shortened V by 1 base and J by 10 bases, and 14 bases separated the two germline ends. Germline CDR1 LNHDA, CDR2 SQIVND (reference sequence).

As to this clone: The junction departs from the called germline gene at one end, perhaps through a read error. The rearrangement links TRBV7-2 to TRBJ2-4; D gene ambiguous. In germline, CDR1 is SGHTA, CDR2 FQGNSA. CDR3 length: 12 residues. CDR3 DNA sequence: TGTGCCAGCAGCTTAGAGGTGGGCAGGTCACACTTC. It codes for CASSLEVGRSHF.

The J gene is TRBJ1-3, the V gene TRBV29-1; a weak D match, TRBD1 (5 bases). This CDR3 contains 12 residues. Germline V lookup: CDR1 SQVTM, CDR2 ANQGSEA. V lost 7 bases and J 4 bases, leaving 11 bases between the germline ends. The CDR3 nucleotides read TGCAGCGGACAGACTTGGGGAAACACCATATATTTT. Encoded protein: CSGQTWGNTIYF.

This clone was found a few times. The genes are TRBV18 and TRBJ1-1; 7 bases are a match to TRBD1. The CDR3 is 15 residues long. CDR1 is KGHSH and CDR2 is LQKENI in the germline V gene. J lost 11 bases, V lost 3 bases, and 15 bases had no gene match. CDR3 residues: CASSPGPGTAITAFF. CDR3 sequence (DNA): TGTGCCAGCTCACCTGGTCCCGGGACAGCTATTACGGCTTTCTTT.

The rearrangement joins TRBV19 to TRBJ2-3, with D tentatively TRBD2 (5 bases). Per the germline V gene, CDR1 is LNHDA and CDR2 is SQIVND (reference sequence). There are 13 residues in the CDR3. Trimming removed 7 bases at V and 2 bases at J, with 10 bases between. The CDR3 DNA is TGTGCCAGTAAACCAGCGGCCACAGATACGCAGTATTTT. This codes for CASKPAATDTQYF.

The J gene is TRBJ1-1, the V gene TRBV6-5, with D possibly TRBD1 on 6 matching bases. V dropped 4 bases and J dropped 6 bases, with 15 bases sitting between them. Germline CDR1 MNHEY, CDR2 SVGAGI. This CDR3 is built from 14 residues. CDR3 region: CASSSFSQGPEAFF. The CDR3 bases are TGTGCCAGCAGTTCCTTTTCACAGGGACCTGAAGCTTTCTTT.

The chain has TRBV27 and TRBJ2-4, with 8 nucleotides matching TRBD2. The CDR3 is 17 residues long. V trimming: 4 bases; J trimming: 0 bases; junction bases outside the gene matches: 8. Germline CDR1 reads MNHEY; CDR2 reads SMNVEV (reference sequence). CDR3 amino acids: CASSSYLGGVAKNIQYF. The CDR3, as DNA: TGTGCCAGCAGTTCTTATCTCGGGGGGGTAGCCAAAAACATTCAGTACTTC.

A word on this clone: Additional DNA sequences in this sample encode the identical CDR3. The CDR3 loop is CASSFRGNTEAFF. The CDR3, as DNA: TGTGCCAGCAGTTTTCGGGGTAACACTGAAGCTTTCTTT. The chain joins TRBV12-3 or TRBV12-4 to TRBJ1-1, with D unresolved. The CDR3 is 13 amino acids. The V gene lost 3 bases and the J gene lost 2 bases, with 7 bases spanning the gap.

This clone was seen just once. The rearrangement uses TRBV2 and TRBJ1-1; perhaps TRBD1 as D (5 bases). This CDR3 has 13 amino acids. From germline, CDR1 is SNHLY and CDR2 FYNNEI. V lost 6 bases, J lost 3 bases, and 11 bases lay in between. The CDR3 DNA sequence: TGTGCCAGCAGCATAGACAGATACACTGAAGCTTTCTTT. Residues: CASSIDRYTEAFF.

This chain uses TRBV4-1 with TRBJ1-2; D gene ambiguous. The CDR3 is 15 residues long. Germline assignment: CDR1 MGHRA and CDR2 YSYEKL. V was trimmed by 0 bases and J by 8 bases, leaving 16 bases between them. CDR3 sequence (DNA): TGCGCCAGCAGCCAAGATGGAGGTCTTGCCCAGGGCTACACCTTC. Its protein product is CASSQDGGLAQGYTF.

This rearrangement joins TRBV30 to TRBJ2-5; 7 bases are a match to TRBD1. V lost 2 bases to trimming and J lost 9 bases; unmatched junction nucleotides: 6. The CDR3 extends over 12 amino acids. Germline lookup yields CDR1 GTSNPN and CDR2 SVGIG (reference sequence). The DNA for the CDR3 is TGTGCCTGGAGTCCCGACAGGGTGGCCCAGTACTTC. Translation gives CAWSPDRVAQYF. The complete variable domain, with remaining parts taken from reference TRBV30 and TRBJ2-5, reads SQTIHQWPATLVQPVGSPLSLECTVEGTSNPNLYWYRQAAGRGLQLLFYSVGIGQISSEVPQNLSASRPQDRQFILSSKKLLLSDSGFYLCAWSPDRVAQYFGPGTRLLVL.